The 30 T cell receptor beta chains reported below all come from one sample, sequenced in a study of T cells after yellow fever vaccination (dated by TCRdb to the late 2010s). This sample's treatment or condition label indicates: live attenuated yellow fever vaccine strain. Library method: 5' RACE. The sample was run on an Illumina NovaSeq 6000. TCRdb ran its own pipeline on the public reads, namely fastp trimming at Q25 and MiXCR clone calling, and kept in-frame beta chains. Identical CDR3 protein sequences are pooled into one entry, listed with their most common genes and DNA. Here the sample has about 350,000 distinct CDR3 sequences; approximately 4% occur a single time. The ten largest clones take up about 22% of the sample. Sequenced here: PBMCs, sampled 5 days after the yellow fever booster vaccination. These receptors were obtained from a man aged 18 to 30 who received the YFV17D yellow fever vaccine.

In its sample, this clonotype was seen a few times. V usage is TRBV18 and J usage is TRBJ2-3; TRBD1 aligns across 12 bases. Germline loops: CDR1 KGHSH, CDR2 LQKENI. CDR3 length: 16 amino acids. With 3 bases clipped from V and 5 bases from J, the junction kept 6 bases outside the gene matches. The CDR3 loop reads CASSPGTGGLRDTQYF. In nucleotides, the CDR3 is TGTGCCAGCTCACCGGGGACAGGGGGCCTTAGAGATACGCAGTATTTT. Using reference TRBV18 and TRBJ2-3 for the parts outside the CDR3, the full variable domain is NAGVMQNPRHLVRRRGQEARLRCSPMKGHSHVYWYRQLPEEGLKFMVYLQKENIIDESGMPKERFSAEFPKEGPSILRIQQVVRGDSAAYFCASSPGTGGLRDTQYFGPGTRLTVL.

In its sample, this clonotype was seen many times. The V call is TRBV19, the J call TRBJ1-5; 9 bases fit TRBD1. The germline V gene encodes CDR1 LNHDA and CDR2 SQIVND (reference sequence). The CDR3 totals 16 residues. Losses at the gene ends were 5 bases for V and 2 bases for J; bases not matched to a gene: 7. The CDR3 spells CASSATGGGGNQPQHF. CDR3 sequence (DNA): TGTGCCAGTAGTGCCACAGGGGGCGGAGGCAATCAGCCCCAGCATTTT.

This chain uses TRBV30 with TRBJ2-1; D gene unclear. The CDR3 covers 13 residues. The V gene's germline CDR1 is GTSNPN and CDR2 SVGIG (reference sequence). With 8 bases removed from V and 8 bases from J, the gap between germline ends came to 19 bases. CDR3 protein: CASPLKGGDEQFF. The CDR3 nucleotides read TGTGCCAGCCCCCTAAAAGGTGGGGATGAGCAGTTCTTC. Full variable domain (missing parts from reference TRBV30 and TRBJ2-1): SQTIHQWPATLVQPVGSPLSLECTVEGTSNPNLYWYRQAAGRGLQLLFYSVGIGQISSEVPQNLSASRPQDRQFILSSKKLLLSDSGFYLCASPLKGGDEQFFGPGTRLTVL.

In its sample, this clonotype was seen many times. This chain connects TRBV6-5 to TRBJ2-7, with a tentative D call TRBD2 (5 bases). Trimming took off 0 bases at V and 4 bases at J, with 16 bases between the two ends. CDR1 is MNHEY and CDR2 is SVGAGI in the germline V gene. The CDR3 totals 16 residues. The CDR3 DNA is TGTGCCAGCAGTTACTCAGCTTTCGGACTTCTATACGAGCAGTACTTC. Residues: CASSYSAFGLLYEQYF.

This clonotype has a handful of counts. V is TRBV20-1 and J is TRBJ2-7, with D unresolved. Deletions cut 6 bases from V and 1 base from J, with 10 bases between. This CDR3 has 12 residues. CDR1 DFQATT and CDR2 SNEGSKA come from the germline V gene (reference sequence). The CDR3 DNA follows: TGCAGTGCCTTCGGACGGTCCTACGAGCAGTACGTC. Protein: CSAFGRSYEQYV.

This clonotype showed up many times. The J gene is TRBJ1-2, the V gene TRBV20-1; D gene unclear. The V gene lost 4 bases and the J gene lost 0 bases, with 12 bases spanning the gap. From germline, CDR1 is DFQATT and CDR2 SNEGSKA (reference sequence). This CDR3 is built from 14 residues. Here the CDR3 DNA reads TGCAGTGCTACATTAATCGACACTAACTATGGCTACACCTTC. Its protein product is CSATLIDTNYGYTF.

This clonotype was observed a handful of times. The chain carries TRBV11-1 and TRBJ1-6; the match to TRBD1 covers 10 bases. Germline loops: CDR1 SGHAT, CDR2 FQDESV (reference sequence). CDR3 length: 16 residues. After removal of 5 bases from V and 7 bases from J, the junction contained 8 bases not matched to a gene. The CDR3 reads CASSPSDRGRNSPLHF. CDR3 nucleotide sequence: TGTGCCAGCAGCCCCTCGGACAGGGGGAGGAATTCACCCCTCCACTTT.

This clonotype was detected a few times. The chain couples TRBV12-3 or TRBV12-4 to TRBJ1-6; TRBD1 matches at 7 bases. Germline trimming cut 4 bases from V and 13 bases from J; bases unmatched to any gene: 1. CDR3 length equals 11 residues. CDR3 nucleotide sequence: TGTGCCAGCAGTTCCAGGGGGCCCCTCCACTTT. Protein product: CASSSRGPLHF.

This chain joins TRBV5-1 and TRBJ1-2; no firm D call. Per germline, CDR1 SGHRS and CDR2 YFSETQ. Trimming took off 0 bases at V and 3 bases at J, with 6 bases between the two ends. The CDR3 loop spans 13 amino acids. CDR3 loop: CASSLDGYYGYTF. The CDR3 bases are TGCGCCAGCAGCTTGGACGGCTACTATGGCTACACCTTC.

This clonotype was seen at least ten times. V is TRBV4-3 and J is TRBJ1-1; 9 nucleotides align to TRBD1. The CDR3 is 17 amino acids. Germline V gives CDR1 LGHNA, CDR2 YSLEER. The trim removed 0 bases at V and 4 bases at J, leaving 9 bases unmatched. The DNA for the CDR3 is TGCGCCAGCAGCCAAGAGACCACCCGGGACAGGGTCACTGAAGCTTTCTTT. Translation: CASSQETTRDRVTEAFF.

The chain uses TRBV18 and TRBJ2-5, with D possibly matching TRBD2 (6 bases). Trimming took off 3 bases at V and 1 base at J, with 18 bases between the two ends. The V gene's germline CDR1 is KGHSH and CDR2 LQKENI. The CDR3 runs 17 residues. The CDR3 spells CASSPVVGSVPQETQYF. DNA for the CDR3: TGTGCCAGCTCACCTGTAGTCGGGAGCGTCCCCCAAGAGACCCAGTACTTC.

This clonotype showed up many times. The rearrangement links TRBV28 to TRBJ2-5, with D perhaps matching TRBD1 or TRBD2 (6 bases each). Germline CDR1 reads MDHEN; CDR2 reads SYDVKM. The V gene lost 5 bases and the J gene lost 5 bases, with 12 bases spanning the gap. This CDR3 is 13 amino acids long. The CDR3 reads CASSGPGAETQYF. CDR3 DNA sequence: TGTGCCAGCAGTGGCCCGGGGGCGGAGACCCAGTACTTC. Drawing the rest from reference TRBV28 and TRBJ2-5, the complete variable domain is DVKVTQSSRYLVKRTGEKVFLECVQDMDHENMFWYRQDPGLGLRLIYFSYDVKMKEKGDIPEGYSVSREKKERFSLILESASTNQTSMYLCASSGPGAETQYFGPGTRLLVL.

This chain joins TRBV7-2 and TRBJ2-2, with 8 bases that match TRBD2. Germline CDR1 is SGHTA and CDR2 is FQGNSA. The ends lost 5 bases at V and 7 bases at J; junction bases unmatched: 15. The CDR3 totals 17 residues. CDR3 protein: CASSRLSGAPRGGELFF. The DNA for the CDR3 is TGTGCCAGCAGCCGCCTTAGCGGGGCCCCTCGGGGCGGGGAGCTGTTTTTT.

This clonotype was recorded a few times. J is TRBJ1-1 and V is TRBV6-5, with a possible D match to TRBD1 (5 bases). The CDR3 has 17 amino acids. V lost 0 bases to trimming and J lost 0 bases, with 14 bases between them. Germline CDR1 MNHEY, CDR2 SVGAGI. CDR3 amino acids: CASSYSTAGLMNTEAFF. In DNA form, the CDR3 reads TGTGCCAGCAGTTACTCGACGGCAGGGCTCATGAACACTGAAGCTTTCTTT.

As regards this clonotype: A much larger clone is a single base away; this may be a read error. The chain employs TRBV2 and TRBJ1-4; TRBD1 aligns across 8 bases. The CDR3 is made up of 13 amino acids. Germline V gene data show CDR1 as SNHLY and CDR2 as FYNNEI. For the CDR3, the DNA is TGTGCCAGTGGAGGGCAGGGGGCTGAAAAACCGTTTTTT. Residues: CASGGQGAEKPFF.

This clonotype was picked up many times. The chain combines TRBV5-1 with TRBJ1-6; D is unclear. CDR1 is SGHRS, CDR2 YFSETQ, per germline. The germline V and J ends were trimmed by 1 base and 7 bases, with 12 bases remaining between them. The CDR3 runs 15 residues. The CDR3 bases are TGCGCCAGCAGCTTGAGTGGCGGGCAAAATTCACCCCTCCACTTT. This sequence encodes CASSLSGGQNSPLHF. Based on the CDR3 plus reference TRBV5-1 and TRBJ1-6, the full variable domain is KAGVTQTPRYLIKTRGQQVTLSCSPISGHRSVSWYQQTPGQGLQFLFEYFSETQRNKGNFPGRFSGRQFSNSRSEMNVSTLELGDSALYLCASSLSGGQNSPLHFGNGTRLTVT.

The chain combines TRBV5-1 with TRBJ1-2; TRBD1 might be the D (5 bases). Per the germline V gene, CDR1 is SGHRS and CDR2 is YFSETQ. This CDR3 is 15 amino acids long. With 0 bases removed from V and 0 bases from J, the gap between germline ends came to 9 bases. CDR3 sequence: CASSLDRPTNYGYTF. In nucleotides, the CDR3 is TGCGCCAGCAGCTTGGACAGGCCCACTAACTATGGCTACACCTTC.

This clonotype was counted a few times. The chain recombines TRBV7-2 with TRBJ2-1; D remains unclear. The CDR3 sequence is 11 residues long. Trimming took 10 bases from V and 6 from J, leaving 10 bases between them. Germline V gives CDR1 SGHTA, CDR2 FQGNSA. CDR3 nucleotide sequence: TGTGCCACCCGTCTTGGCAATGAGCAGTTCTTC. Translating it yields CATRLGNEQFF.

This clonotype was seen only a few times. The rearrangement uses TRBV12-3 or TRBV12-4 and TRBJ1-2; D ambiguous. Trimming took off 6 bases at V and 3 bases at J, with 11 bases between the two ends. CDR3 length: 13 amino acids. The CDR3: CASRIPGDYGYTF. CDR3 in DNA: TGTGCCAGCAGGATCCCCGGGGACTATGGCTACACCTTC.

In its sample, this clonotype was seen many times. V is TRBV29-1 and J is TRBJ1-1; weak D call: TRBD1 (6 bases). Trimming took off 7 bases at V and 3 bases at J, with 15 bases between the two ends. Germline CDR1 is SQVTM and CDR2 is ANQGSEA. The length of the CDR3 is 13 residues. The CDR3 reads CSAQHRADTEAFF. In nucleotides, the CDR3 is TGCAGCGCCCAACACAGGGCGGACACTGAAGCTTTCTTT.

The J gene is TRBJ2-1, the V gene TRBV7-9; no firm D call. V lost 1 base, J lost 4 bases, and 8 bases lay in between. The germline V gene has CDR1 SEHNR and CDR2 FQNEAQ (reference sequence). CDR3 length: 14 amino acids. CDR3 coding DNA: TGTGCCAGCAGCTTAGATAACAGTTACAATGAGCAGTTCTTC. Protein: CASSLDNSYNEQFF.

J is TRBJ1-4 and V is TRBV19; D not certain. V was pared by 3 bases and J by 7 bases, with 6 bases between. The CDR3 extends over 12 amino acids. Germline V gene lookup returns CDR1 LNHDA and CDR2 SQIVND (reference sequence). CDR3 residues: CASSIRAEKLFF. DNA of the CDR3: TGTGCCAGTAGTATCAGAGCTGAAAAACTGTTTTTT. The entire variable domain, with the rest obtained from reference TRBV19 and TRBJ1-4, is as follows: DGGITQSPKYLFRKEGQNVTLSCEQNLNHDAMYWYRQDPGQGLRLIYYSQIVNDFQKGDIAEGYSVSREKKESFPLTVTSAQKNPTAFYLCASSIRAEKLFFGSGTQLSVL.

This clonotype has ten or more counts. The V call is TRBV6-2 or TRBV6-3, the J call TRBJ2-3; D not resolved. Germline values: CDR1 MNHEY, CDR2 SVGEGT. Deletions cut 0 bases from V and 4 bases from J, with 14 bases between. The CDR3 is 16 residues long. The CDR3 sequence: CASSYSPRFVADTQYF. CDR3 DNA: TGTGCCAGCAGTTACTCACCGCGGTTCGTGGCAGATACGCAGTATTTT.

The J gene is TRBJ1-5, the V gene TRBV2; no clear D gene. V shed 8 bases and J shed 0 bases, with 14 bases lying between them. The CDR3 extends over 15 amino acids. Germline CDR1 reads SNHLY; CDR2 reads FYNNEI. The CDR3 protein is CASQEGGYSNQPQHF. CDR3 nucleotides: TGTGCCAGCCAGGAGGGCGGTTATAGCAATCAGCCCCAGCATTTT. Variable domain in full (rest from reference TRBV2 and TRBJ1-5): EPEVTQTPSHQVTQMGQEVILRCVPISNHLYFYWYRQILGQKVEFLVSFYNNEISEKSEIFDDQFSVERPDGSNFTLKIRSTKLEDSAMYFCASQEGGYSNQPQHFGDGTRLSIL.

This chain uses TRBV12-5 with TRBJ2-5; D uncertain. Germline CDR1 and CDR2: LGHNT and FRNRAP. The CDR3 extends over 14 amino acids. V shed 1 base and J shed 5 bases, with 11 bases lying between them. CDR3 in amino acids: CASGLGTVKETQYF. CDR3 bases: TGTGCTAGTGGTTTGGGAACAGTCAAGGAGACCCAGTACTTC.

This clonotype came up a few times. The gene calls are TRBV5-1 and TRBJ1-2; 11 nucleotides match TRBD1. Germline-derived CDR1 and CDR2 are SGHRS and YFSETQ. The J segment lost 7 bases and the V segment lost 3 bases, leaving 17 bases of the junction unmatched. The length of the CDR3 is 18 residues. The CDR3 sequence: CASSSIPGTGGYSGGYTF. For the CDR3, the DNA is TGCGCCAGCAGCTCGATTCCCGGGACAGGGGGATATTCTGGTGGCTACACCTTC. Full variable domain (rest looked up from reference TRBV5-1 and TRBJ1-2): KAGVTQTPRYLIKTRGQQVTLSCSPISGHRSVSWYQQTPGQGLQFLFEYFSETQRNKGNFPGRFSGRQFSNSRSEMNVSTLELGDSALYLCASSSIPGTGGYSGGYTFGSGTRLTVV.

In this sample, this clonotype turned up a few times. This sequence joins TRBV6-5 and TRBJ1-5; D possibly corresponds to TRBD1 (5 bases). CDR1 MNHEY and CDR2 SVGAGI come from the germline V gene. The V and J ends lost 6 bases and 9 bases respectively, with 15 bases between them. The CDR3 length is 13 residues. CDR3 region: CASSPPGGGPQHF. The CDR3 bases are TGTGCCAGCAGCCCCCCGGGGGGAGGGCCCCAGCATTTT.

The J gene is TRBJ1-1, the V gene TRBV7-9; D ambiguous. The V gene lost 2 bases and the J gene lost 11 bases, with 9 bases spanning the gap. This CDR3 has 11 residues. CDR1 is SEHNR and CDR2 is FQNEAQ in the germline V gene (reference sequence). Here the CDR3 reads CASSLNERAFF. The CDR3 DNA is TGTGCCAGCAGCTTAAACGAGAGGGCTTTCTTT.

This clonotype showed up many times. The V gene is TRBV20-1, the J gene TRBJ1-6; D remains ambiguous. The CDR3 covers 12 residues. Per the germline V gene, CDR1 is DFQATT and CDR2 is SNEGSKA (reference sequence). V lost 3 bases and J lost 9, with 9 bases in between. CDR3 DNA sequence: TGCAGTGCTAGTCGGAGAGGTTCACCCCTCCACTTT. It specifies CSASRRGSPLHF.

The V and J genes are TRBV7-8 and TRBJ2-6; D gene unclear. Deletions cut 1 base from V and 2 bases from J, with 9 bases between. Germline-derived CDR1 and CDR2 are SGHVS and FQNEAQ. The CDR3 loop spans 16 amino acids. This CDR3 is CASSLDGRAGANVLTF. DNA for the CDR3: TGTGCCAGCAGCTTAGACGGGCGAGCTGGGGCCAACGTCCTGACTTTC.